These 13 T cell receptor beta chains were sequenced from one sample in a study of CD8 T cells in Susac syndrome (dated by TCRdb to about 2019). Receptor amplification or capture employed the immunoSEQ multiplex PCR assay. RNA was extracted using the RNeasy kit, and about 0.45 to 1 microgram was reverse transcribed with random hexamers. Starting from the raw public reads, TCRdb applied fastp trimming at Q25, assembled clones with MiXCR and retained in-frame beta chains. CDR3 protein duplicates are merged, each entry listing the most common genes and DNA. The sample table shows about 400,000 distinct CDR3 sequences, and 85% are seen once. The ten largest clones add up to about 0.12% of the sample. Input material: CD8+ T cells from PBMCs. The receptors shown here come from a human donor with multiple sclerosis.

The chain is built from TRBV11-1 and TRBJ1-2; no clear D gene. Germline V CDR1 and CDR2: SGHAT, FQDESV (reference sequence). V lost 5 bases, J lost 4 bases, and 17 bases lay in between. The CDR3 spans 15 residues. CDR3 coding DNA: TGTGCCAGCAGCCACTATTCAGGCATCGGCTATGGCTACACCTTC. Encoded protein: CASSHYSGIGYGYTF.

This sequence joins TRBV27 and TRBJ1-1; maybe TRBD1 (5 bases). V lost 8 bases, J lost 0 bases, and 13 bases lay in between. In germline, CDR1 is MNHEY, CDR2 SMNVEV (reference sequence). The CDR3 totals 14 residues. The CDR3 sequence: CASAVRGMNTEAFF. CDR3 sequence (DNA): TGTGCCAGCGCCGTCCGGGGGATGAACACTGAAGCTTTCTTT.

CDR3 loop: CASSDSEPSYNEQFF. CDR3 nucleotide sequence: TGTGCCAGCAGCGATTCAGAGCCGTCCTACAATGAGCAGTTCTTC. The rearrangement joins TRBV7-9 to TRBJ2-1; D is unresolved. The CDR3 runs to 15 residues. With 5 bases removed from V and 1 base from J, the gap between germline ends came to 12 bases. The V gene's germline CDR1 is SEHNR and CDR2 FQNEAQ (reference sequence).

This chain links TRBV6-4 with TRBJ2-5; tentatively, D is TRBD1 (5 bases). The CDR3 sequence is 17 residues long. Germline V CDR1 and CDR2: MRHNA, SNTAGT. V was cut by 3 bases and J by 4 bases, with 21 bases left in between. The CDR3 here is CASSEWGQPRVRETQYF. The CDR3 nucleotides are TGTGCCAGCAGTGAATGGGGCCAACCACGAGTAAGAGAGACCCAGTACTTC.

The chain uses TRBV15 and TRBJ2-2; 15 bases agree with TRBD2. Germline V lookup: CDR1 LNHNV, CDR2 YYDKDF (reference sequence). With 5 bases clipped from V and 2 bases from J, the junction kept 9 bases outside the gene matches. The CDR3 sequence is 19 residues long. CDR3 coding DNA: TGTGCCACCAGCCCCCGGACTAGCGGGAGGGCCCCTAACACCGGGGAGCTGTTTTTT. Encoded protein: CATSPRTSGRAPNTGELFF.

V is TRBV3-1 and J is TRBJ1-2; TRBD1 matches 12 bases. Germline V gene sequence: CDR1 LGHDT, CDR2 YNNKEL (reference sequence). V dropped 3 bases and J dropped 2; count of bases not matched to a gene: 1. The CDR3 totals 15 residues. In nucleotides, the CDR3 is TGTGCCAGCAGCCAGGGACAGGGGGCAAACTATGGCTACACCTTC. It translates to CASSQGQGANYGYTF.

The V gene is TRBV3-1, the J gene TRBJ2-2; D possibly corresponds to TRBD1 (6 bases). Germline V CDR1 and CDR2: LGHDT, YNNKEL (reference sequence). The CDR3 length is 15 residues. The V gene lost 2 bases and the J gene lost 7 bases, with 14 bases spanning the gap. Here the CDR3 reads CASSQFQGQIGELFF. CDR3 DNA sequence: TGTGCCAGCAGCCAATTTCAAGGACAGATCGGGGAGCTGTTTTTT.

CDR3 nucleotides: TGTGCCAGCAGCATATTGGGACAGGGAGTATACAATGAGCAGTTCTTC. This gives the protein CASSILGQGVYNEQFF. The V gene is TRBV11-2, the J gene TRBJ2-1; 9 positions match TRBD1. This CDR3 has 16 amino acids. J gave up 4 bases and V 5 bases, and 9 bases lay outside the gene matches. From germline, CDR1 is SGHAT and CDR2 FQNNGV.

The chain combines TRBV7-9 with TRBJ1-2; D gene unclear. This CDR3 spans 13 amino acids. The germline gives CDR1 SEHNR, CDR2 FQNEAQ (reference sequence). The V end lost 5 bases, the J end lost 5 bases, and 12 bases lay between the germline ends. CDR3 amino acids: CASSHMGSYGYTF. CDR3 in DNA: TGTGCCAGCAGCCACATGGGGTCTTATGGCTACACCTTC.

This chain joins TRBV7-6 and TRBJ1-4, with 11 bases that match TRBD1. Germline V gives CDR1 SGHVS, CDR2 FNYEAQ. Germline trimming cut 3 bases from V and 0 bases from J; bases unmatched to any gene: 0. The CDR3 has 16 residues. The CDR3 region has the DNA TGTGCCAGCAGCTTGGACAGGGGGCCAACTAATGAAAAACTGTTTTTT. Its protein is CASSLDRGPTNEKLFF.

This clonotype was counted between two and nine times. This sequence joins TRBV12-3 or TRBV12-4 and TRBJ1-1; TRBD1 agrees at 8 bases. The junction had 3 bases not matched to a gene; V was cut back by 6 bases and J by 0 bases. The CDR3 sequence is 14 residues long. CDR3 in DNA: TGTGCCAGCAGCTGGACAGGGCTGAACACTGAAGCTTTCTTT. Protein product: CASSWTGLNTEAFF.

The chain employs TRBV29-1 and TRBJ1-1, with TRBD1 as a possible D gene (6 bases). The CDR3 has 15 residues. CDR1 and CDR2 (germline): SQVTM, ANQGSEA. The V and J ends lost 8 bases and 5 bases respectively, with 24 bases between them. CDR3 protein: CSPTRTANFQTEAFF. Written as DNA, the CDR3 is TGCAGCCCCACCCGGACAGCAAACTTCCAGACTGAAGCTTTCTTT.

The chain's CDR3 is CSVKRQGYEQFF. For the CDR3, the DNA is TGCAGCGTTAAACGACAGGGGTATGAGCAGTTCTTC. The rearrangement links TRBV29-1 to TRBJ2-1; 8 bases match TRBD1. This CDR3 has 12 residues. CDR1 and CDR2 (germline): SQVTM, ANQGSEA. J gave up 8 bases and V 5 bases, and 5 bases lay outside the gene matches.